This passage covers 27 T cell receptor beta chains from one sample sequenced in a study of control samples from healthy donors and cancer patients. The assay was immunoSEQ multiplex PCR, and TCRdb's table has in-frame clones only and misses some. The sample contains approximately 80,000 clones, about nine tenths of which appear only once. The sample consisted of blood. The receptors derive from a man under 40 in good health.

The chain joins TRBV27 to TRBJ2-2; D uncertain. The CDR3 is 15 residues long. Looked up from germline, CDR1 is MNHEY and CDR2 is SMNVEV (reference sequence). Between the trimmed V and J ends, which lost 8 bases and 3 bases, there was a span of 16 bases. The CDR3 DNA reads as TGTGCCAGCCGTTCCCGCCCCGATTACACCGGGGAGCTGTTTTTT. Protein sequence: CASRSRPDYTGELFF.

The chain joins TRBV12-3 or TRBV12-4 to TRBJ1-2; unclear D gene. V lost 6 bases to trimming and J lost 0 bases, with 8 bases between them. CDR3 length equals 13 residues. CDR3 DNA sequence: TGTGCCAGCAGCCTAGCAGCTAACTATGGCTACACCTTC. Its protein is CASSLAANYGYTF.

V is TRBV20-1 and J is TRBJ1-3; 7 bases fit TRBD1. Germline CDR1 reads DFQATT; CDR2 reads SNEGSKA (reference sequence). The CDR3 length is 16 residues. V lost 3 bases and J lost 4; bases outside the gene matches: 12. This CDR3 is CSASRVPTGAGNTIYF. Written as DNA, the CDR3 is TGCAGTGCTAGTAGAGTCCCAACAGGGGCCGGAAACACCATATATTTT.

CDR3 in DNA: TGTGCCACCAGCTCCGATCGGGGCTACGAGCAGTACTTC. It encodes CATSSDRGYEQYF. This chain joins TRBV15 and TRBJ2-7, with a tentative D call TRBD2 (5 bases). V was clipped by 5 bases and J by 3 bases, with 11 bases between them. Per germline, CDR1 LNHNV and CDR2 YYDKDF (reference sequence). This CDR3 spans 13 amino acids.

The rearrangement uses TRBV3-1 (or the pseudogene TRBV3-2) and TRBJ2-7, with 7 nucleotides matching TRBD2. The CDR3 sequence is 15 residues long. Germline V lookup: CDR1 LGHDT, CDR2 YNNKEL (reference sequence). V dropped 1 base and J dropped 2; count of bases not matched to a gene: 5. CDR3 coding DNA: TGTGCCAGCAGCCAAGCCGCGGGGGACCCCTACGAGCAGTACTTC. This encodes CASSQAAGDPYEQYF.

This clone has just one count. The rearrangement joins TRBV5-6 to TRBJ2-7, with 8 bases matching TRBD1. Germline-derived CDR1 and CDR2 are SGHDT and YYEEEE. The CDR3 spans 14 residues. The V gene end was trimmed by 7 bases and the J gene end by 1 base; junction bases not matched to a gene: 7. In DNA form, the CDR3 reads TGTGCCAGCGCCGGAGGACAGGGATCCTACGAGCAGTACTTC. As protein: CASAGGQGSYEQYF. The whole variable domain, remainder taken from reference TRBV5-6 and TRBJ2-7, is DAGVTQSPTHLIKTRGQQVTLRCSPKSGHDTVSWYQQALGQGPQFIFQYYEEEERQRGNFPDRFSGHQFPNYSSELNVNALLLGDSALYLCASAGGQGSYEQYFGPGTRLTVT.

V gene TRBV27 combines with J gene TRBJ1-6, with 7 bases fitting TRBD1. The CDR3 is made up of 15 amino acids. Per the germline V gene, CDR1 is MNHEY and CDR2 is SMNVEV (reference sequence). Trimming at V came to 6 bases and at J to 7 bases, leaving 9 bases not matched to a gene. For the CDR3, the DNA is TGTGCCAGCAGCCGACAGGGAGGTGAGAATTCACCCCTCCACTTT. Its translation is CASSRQGGENSPLHF.

This chain links TRBV28 with TRBJ2-5; TRBD2 matches 12 bases. CDR1 and CDR2 (germline): MDHEN, SYDVKM. The CDR3 length is 15 residues. The V gene end was trimmed by 2 bases and the J gene end by 5 bases; junction bases not matched to a gene: 3. CDR3 region: CASSLPLAGGETQYF. The CDR3 DNA is TGTGCCAGCAGTTTACCCCTAGCGGGAGGGGAGACCCAGTACTTC.

The chain carries TRBV28 and TRBJ2-3, with 9 bases identical to TRBD2. Germline V CDR1 and CDR2: MDHEN, SYDVKM. Unmatched junction bases numbered 9, after V lost 6 bases and J lost 2 bases. This CDR3 has 16 residues. CDR3 sequence reads: CASRGGLAGFTDTQYF. The CDR3 coding sequence is TGTGCCAGCAGAGGGGGGCTAGCGGGGTTCACAGATACGCAGTATTTT.

The chain has TRBV19 and TRBJ1-1; 11 positions agree with TRBD1. Germline values: CDR1 LNHDA, CDR2 SQIVND (reference sequence). The CDR3 covers 16 residues. J gave up 6 bases and V 7 bases, and 13 bases lay outside the gene matches. In nucleotides, the CDR3 is TGTGCCAGTACCGCCTTTTCACCGGGACAGGGGGCTGAAGCTTTCTTT. This sequence encodes CASTAFSPGQGAEAFF.

This rearrangement joins TRBV5-5 to TRBJ2-2; D not resolved. Germline V gene data show CDR1 as SGHKS and CDR2 as YYEKEE (reference sequence). CDR3 length: 15 amino acids. Deletions cut 1 base from V and 1 base from J, with 8 bases between. CDR3 coding DNA: TGTGCCAGCAGCTTGAGTATGGGGAACACCGGGGAGCTGTTTTTT. This sequence encodes CASSLSMGNTGELFF.

The V and J genes are TRBV2 and TRBJ2-7; TRBD1 agrees at 7 bases. The V gene's germline CDR1 is SNHLY and CDR2 FYNNEI. The CDR3 has 16 residues. V gave up 4 bases and J gave up 1 base; unmatched junction bases: 10. Here the CDR3 reads CASSGYGTVNSYEQYF. CDR3 DNA sequence: TGTGCCAGCAGTGGATACGGGACAGTCAATTCCTACGAGCAGTACTTC.

This clone has a handful of counts. The rearrangement uses TRBV5-4 and TRBJ1-2, with D perhaps matching TRBD1 (5 bases). V was shortened by 0 bases and J by 7 bases, with 10 bases between the two germline ends. The CDR3 loop spans 13 amino acids. The germline V gene encodes CDR1 SGHNT and CDR2 YYREEE (reference sequence). CDR3 in DNA: TGTGCCAGCAGCTTGGGAGGGGCGCTTGGCTACACCTTC. This gives the protein CASSLGGALGYTF.

This chain links TRBV15 with TRBJ2-7, with D unclear. CDR3 length equals 15 residues. CDR1 LNHNV and CDR2 YYDKDF come from the germline V gene (reference sequence). V lost 0 bases and J lost 1, with 10 bases in between. For the CDR3, the DNA is TGTGCCACCAGCAGAGATCTGAAGGAATCCTACGAGCAGTACTTC. Translating it yields CATSRDLKESYEQYF.

The rearrangement uses TRBV2 and TRBJ1-6; D gene ambiguous. The V end lost 8 bases, the J end lost 4 bases, and 3 bases lay between the germline ends. The CDR3 loop spans 11 amino acids. Germline V gene sequence: CDR1 SNHLY, CDR2 FYNNEI. The CDR3 DNA is TGTGCCAGCTCTTATAATTCACCCCTCCACTTT. Translated, it gives CASSYNSPLHF. Supplemented by reference TRBV2 and TRBJ1-6, the full variable domain reads EPEVTQTPSHQVTQMGQEVILRCVPISNHLYFYWYRQILGQKVEFLVSFYNNEISEKSEIFDDQFSVERPDGSNFTLKIRSTKLEDSAMYFCASSYNSPLHFGNGTRLTVT.

The V call is TRBV5-1, the J call TRBJ1-1; D call uncertain. CDR3 length: 14 residues. V lost 1 base, J lost 0 bases, and 7 bases lay in between. Per the germline V gene, CDR1 is SGHRS and CDR2 is YFSETQ. The CDR3 DNA follows: TGCGCCAGCAGCTTGTTATCTATGAACACTGAAGCTTTCTTT. Translation gives CASSLLSMNTEAFF.

This chain connects TRBV5-4 to TRBJ2-3; tentative D call: TRBD2 (5 bases). Per the germline V gene, CDR1 is SGHNT and CDR2 is YYREEE (reference sequence). The CDR3 consists of 14 residues. The V end lost 5 bases, the J end lost 2 bases, and 12 bases lay between the germline ends. In DNA form, the CDR3 reads TGTGCCAGCAGACATGACTACATCACAGATACGCAGTATTTT. Encoded protein: CASRHDYITDTQYF.

The chain uses TRBV7-9 and TRBJ1-2, with unresolved D. This CDR3 has 15 amino acids. CDR1 is SEHNR, CDR2 FQNEAQ, per germline (reference sequence). Trimming left V 1 base short and J 5 bases short, with 14 bases between. The CDR3 bases are TGTGCCAGCAGCTTAGGGGCCCTCCTAGGGTATGGCTACACCTTC. Amino acid sequence: CASSLGALLGYGYTF.

The chain employs TRBV5-8 and TRBJ1-5; tentative D call: TRBD1 (6 bases). Trimming stripped 1 base from V and 2 bases from J, with 10 bases between. The germline CDR1 and CDR2 sequences are SGHTS and YDEGEE. The CDR3 has 15 amino acids. CDR3 loop: CASSLWGQGNQPQHF. The CDR3 region has the DNA TGTGCCAGCAGCTTGTGGGGGCAAGGCAATCAGCCCCAGCATTTT.

The CDR3, as DNA: TGTGCCATCCTAGCGGAAAACACAGATACGCAGTATTTT. It yields the protein CAILAENTDTQYF. The chain couples TRBV2 to TRBJ2-3; 7 positions match TRBD2. The ends lost 10 bases at V and 2 bases at J; junction bases unmatched: 6. The CDR3 length is 13 residues. Germline-derived CDR1 and CDR2 are SNHLY and FYNNEI.

CDR3 in DNA: TGTGCCACCAGCAGAGATCGACAAGTCAATCAGCCCCAGCATTTT. It encodes CATSRDRQVNQPQHF. The V gene is TRBV15, the J gene TRBJ1-5; no reliable D call. The CDR3 is 15 residues long. Germline CDR1 and CDR2: LNHNV and YYDKDF (reference sequence). V was pared by 0 bases and J by 3 bases, with 9 bases between.

The V call is TRBV7-2, the J call TRBJ2-7; 7 bases are shared with TRBD1. The V segment lost 5 bases and the J segment 6 bases; nucleotides outside the gene matches: 4. This CDR3 has 12 amino acids. The V gene's germline CDR1 is SGHTA and CDR2 FQGNSA. As DNA, the CDR3 is TGTGCCAGCAGCCAGGGGGTCGGCGAGCAGTACTTC. This codes for CASSQGVGEQYF.

J is TRBJ2-6 and V is TRBV19; weak D call: TRBD1 (5 bases). The germline gives CDR1 LNHDA, CDR2 SQIVND (reference sequence). CDR3 length equals 17 residues. V gave up 7 bases and J gave up 0 bases, with 16 bases separating them. As DNA, the CDR3 is TGTGCCAGTACCCCGCCAGGGCCTGCCTCTGGGGCCAACGTCCTGACTTTC. Its protein product is CASTPPGPASGANVLTF.

This chain connects TRBV11-2 to TRBJ2-7; 12 positions match TRBD1. V shed 6 bases and J 3 bases; nucleotides not matched to a gene: 15. The CDR3 has 18 amino acids. CDR1 and CDR2 (germline): SGHAT, FQNNGV. As DNA, the CDR3 is TGTGCCAGCAGACTGTGGGGGACAGGGGGCGTAAATGGCTACGAGCAGTACTTC. Encoded protein: CASRLWGTGGVNGYEQYF.

V usage is TRBV5-8 and J usage is TRBJ1-4; a weak D match, TRBD1 (5 bases). Germline V gene lookup returns CDR1 SGHTS and CDR2 YDEGEE. CDR3 length: 14 residues. Trimming cost V 4 bases and J 6 bases, with 13 bases left between them. The CDR3 DNA reads TGTGCCAGCAGCCCTGCGAGAGGGGATGAAAAACTGTTTTTT. Its protein product is CASSPARGDEKLFF.

The chain has TRBV5-6 and TRBJ2-1; D might be TRBD1 or TRBD2, each matching 7 bases. The CDR3 length is 13 residues. Looked up from germline, CDR1 is SGHDT and CDR2 is YYEEEE. The V and J ends lost 1 base and 13 bases respectively, with 15 bases between them. Here the CDR3 DNA reads TGTGCCAGCAGCTTGTCGAGCAGGGGGGGCCAGTTCTTC. Protein: CASSLSSRGGQFF.

The chain recombines TRBV12-3 or TRBV12-4 with TRBJ2-7; 9 nucleotides agree with TRBD1. The CDR3 loop spans 13 amino acids. V was clipped by 10 bases and J by 4 bases; unmatched bases: 8. The CDR3 reads CATSGQGAYEQYF. The CDR3 DNA reads as TGTGCCACCTCGGGACAGGGAGCTTACGAGCAGTACTTC.